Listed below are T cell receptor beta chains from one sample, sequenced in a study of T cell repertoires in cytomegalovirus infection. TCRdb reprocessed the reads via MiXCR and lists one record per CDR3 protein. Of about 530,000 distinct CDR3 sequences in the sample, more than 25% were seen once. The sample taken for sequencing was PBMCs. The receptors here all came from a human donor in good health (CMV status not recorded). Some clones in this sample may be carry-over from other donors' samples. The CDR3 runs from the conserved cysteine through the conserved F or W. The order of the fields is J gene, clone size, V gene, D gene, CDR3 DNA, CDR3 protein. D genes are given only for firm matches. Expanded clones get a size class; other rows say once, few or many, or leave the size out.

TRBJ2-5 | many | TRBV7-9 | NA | TGTGCCAGCAGCTTCGGGCAGGCGTACCAAGAGACCCAGTACTTC | CASSFGQAYQETQYF
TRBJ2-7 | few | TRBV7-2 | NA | TGTGCCAGCAGCTTAGTACGTCTATCCTATGAGCAGTACTTC | CASSLVRLSYEQYF
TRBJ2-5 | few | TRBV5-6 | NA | TGTGCCAGCAGCTTGGACAGACTAGGGGAAAAAGAGACCCAGTACTTC | CASSLDRLGEKETQYF
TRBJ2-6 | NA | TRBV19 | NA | TGTGCCAGTAGTCCCGGACGACCCTCTGGGGCCAACGTCCTGACTTTC | CASSPGRPSGANVLTF
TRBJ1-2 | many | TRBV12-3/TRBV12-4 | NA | TGTGCCAGCAGTTTGAATGGCTACACCTTC | CASSLNGYTF
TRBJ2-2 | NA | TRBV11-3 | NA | TGTGCCAGCAGCCAGGACCTATCCGGGGAGCTGTTTTTT | CASSQDLSGELFF
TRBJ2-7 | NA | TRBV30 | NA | TGTGCCTGGAGTGCCCGACTCCGACAGCTTTCAGACCACTACGAGCAGTACTTC | CAWSARLRQLSDHYEQYF
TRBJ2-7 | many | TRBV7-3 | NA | TGTGCCAGCAGCCCTGGACAGAACTACGAGCAGTACTTC | CASSPGQNYEQYF
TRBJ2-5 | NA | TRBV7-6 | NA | TGTGCCAGCAGCCCCTCAGAGACCCAGTACTTC | CASSPSETQYF
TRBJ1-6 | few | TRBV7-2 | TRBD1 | TGTGCCAGCAACGACAGGGGGAGAAATTCACCCCTCCACTTT | CASNDRGRNSPLHF
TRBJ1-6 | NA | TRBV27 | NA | TGTGCCAGCAGCGACACTCAGGGGAGCTCCTATAATTCACCCCTCCACTTT | CASSDTQGSSYNSPLHF
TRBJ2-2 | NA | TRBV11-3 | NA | TGTGCCAGCAGCGAAGCCGACTGGGCGGCAACCGGGGAGCTGTTTTTT | CASSEADWAATGELFF
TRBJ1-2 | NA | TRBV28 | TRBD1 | TGTGCCAGCAGGCTCGGGACAGGAGGTTTGGGCTACACCTTC | CASRLGTGGLGYTF
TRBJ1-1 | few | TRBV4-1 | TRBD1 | TGCGCCAGCAGCCAAGGGTACAGGGGGGCTCTCACTGAAGCTTTCTTT | CASSQGYRGALTEAFF
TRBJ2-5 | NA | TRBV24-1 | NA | TGTGCCACCGGTAATTCCCGCGCCGGCGGGGAGACCCAGTACTTC | CATGNSRAGGETQYF
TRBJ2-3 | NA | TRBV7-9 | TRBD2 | TGTGCCAGCAGCCAAAGCGGGACTACGCAGTATTTT | CASSQSGTTQYF
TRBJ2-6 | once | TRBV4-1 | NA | TGCGCCAGCAGCCAAGAAGGCCTGGACTCTGGGGCCAACGTCCTGACTTTC | CASSQEGLDSGANVLTF
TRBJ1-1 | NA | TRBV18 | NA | TGTGCCAGCTCACTTCCCTTTATGAACACTGAAGCTTTCTTT | CASSLPFMNTEAFF
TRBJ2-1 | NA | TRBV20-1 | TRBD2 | TGCAGTGCCGGGAGGGCCGCGGTAAATGAGCAGTTCTTC | CSAGRAAVNEQFF
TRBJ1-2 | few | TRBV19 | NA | TGTGCCAGTACCCATATTCTGACAGGAATCTATGGCTACACCTTC | CASTHILTGIYGYTF
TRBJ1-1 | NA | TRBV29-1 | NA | TGCAGCGTTGCCCCTCCCGGCACTGAAGCTTTCTTT | CSVAPPGTEAFF
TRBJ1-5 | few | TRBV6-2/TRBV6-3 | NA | TGTGCCACCTCTATCGGGGTTCTGGACCAGCCCCAGCATTTT | CATSIGVLDQPQHF